The 11 T cell receptor beta chains reported below all come from one sample, sequenced in a study of T cells in tuberculosis. Profiled with immunoSEQ multiplex PCR; TCRdb holds only in-frame clones, not every one. The sample records over 30,000 clones, about 97% being singletons. Sequences were obtained from PBMCs. The receptors shown here come from a donor between 10 and 29 years old with latent tuberculosis or without tuberculosis infection.

This chain links TRBV25-1 with TRBJ1-2, with D maybe TRBD1 (6 bases). Trimming cost V 1 base and J 1 base, with 16 bases left between them. The CDR3 has 17 residues. The germline V gene encodes CDR1 MGHDK and CDR2 SYGVNS. The CDR3 reads CASSELEDSRNNYGYTF. The CDR3, as DNA: TGTGCCAGCAGTGAATTGGAGGACAGTAGAAATAACTATGGCTACACCTTC.

The chain has TRBV9 and TRBJ1-1; D not resolved. Germline V gives CDR1 SGDLS, CDR2 YYNGEE. V shed 0 bases and J shed 1 base, with 10 bases lying between them. The CDR3 has 15 residues. The CDR3 DNA reads as TGTGCCAGCAGCGTAGGTGGCGGATCGAACACTGAAGCTTTCTTT. It translates to CASSVGGGSNTEAFF.

The chain carries TRBV2 and TRBJ2-7, with a tentative D call TRBD2 (5 bases). The CDR3 has 14 residues. Trimming stripped 4 bases from V and 5 bases from J, with 15 bases between. Germline-derived CDR1 and CDR2 are SNHLY and FYNNEI. The CDR3 DNA is TGTGCCAGCAGTGGGAGTGGGAGAGGAAACGAGCAGTACTTC. It specifies CASSGSGRGNEQYF.

This clone is a singleton in its sample. This rearrangement joins TRBV2 to TRBJ2-2; 16 bases align to TRBD2. After removal of 6 bases from V and 5 bases from J, the junction contained 9 bases not matched to a gene. In germline, CDR1 is SNHLY, CDR2 FYNNEI. This CDR3 is 18 amino acids long. CDR3 region: CASSLAGLAGGRTGELFF. As DNA, the CDR3 is TGTGCCAGCAGCCTCGCGGGACTAGCGGGGGGGCGTACCGGGGAGCTGTTTTTT.

The genes are TRBV6-5 and TRBJ2-1, with 7 bases that match TRBD2. V lost 4 bases to trimming and J lost 8 bases; unmatched junction nucleotides: 11. This CDR3 contains 15 residues. CDR1 MNHEY and CDR2 SVGAGI come from the germline V gene. The CDR3 sequence is CASSSPLGTTDEQFF. CDR3 nucleotides: TGTGCCAGCAGTTCCCCCCTTGGGACTACGGATGAGCAGTTCTTC.

This clone came up once. CDR3 nucleotide sequence: TGTGCCTGGAGCTTTCGTCGACAGGGGCTGAGCTATGGCTACACCTTC. Amino acid sequence: CAWSFRRQGLSYGYTF. This chain joins TRBV30 and TRBJ1-2, with TRBD1 identical over 8 bases. Germline CDR1 reads GTSNPN; CDR2 reads SVGIG (reference sequence). Unmatched junction bases numbered 13, after V lost 3 bases and J lost 4 bases. The CDR3 is made up of 16 amino acids.

The chain links TRBV10-3 to TRBJ2-7; 7 positions agree with TRBD1. Germline values: CDR1 ENHRY, CDR2 SYGVKD. V lost 6 bases and J lost 5; bases outside the gene matches: 19. The CDR3 loop spans 17 amino acids. In DNA, the CDR3 is TGTGCCATCAGCTCCCACACAGGGGCTATAGATTCCGACGAGCAGTACTTC. Translated, it gives CAISSHTGAIDSDEQYF.

This chain connects TRBV5-1 to TRBJ2-2, with D possibly matching TRBD1 (5 bases). The CDR3 totals 14 residues. CDR1 is SGHRS, CDR2 YFSETQ, per germline. The germline V and J ends were trimmed by 4 bases and 1 base, with 8 bases remaining between them. The CDR3 sequence: CASSRQGNTGELFF. The DNA for the CDR3 is TGCGCCAGCAGCCGGCAGGGGAACACCGGGGAGCTGTTTTTT.

DNA of the CDR3: TGTGCCAGCAGTGAGTCCCAGGTCAATGAGCAGTTCTTC. Protein: CASSESQVNEQFF. The chain couples TRBV2 to TRBJ2-1; D uncertain. The CDR3 contains 13 residues. V was shortened by 3 bases and J by 6 bases, with 9 bases between the two germline ends. Germline CDR1 is SNHLY and CDR2 is FYNNEI.

This chain uses TRBV7-2 with TRBJ2-1, with a weak D call TRBD1 (5 bases). The CDR3 runs 16 residues. V was trimmed by 2 bases and J by 2 bases, leaving 13 bases between them. The germline V gene encodes CDR1 SGHTA and CDR2 FQGNSA. CDR3 nucleotides: TGTGCCAGCAGCTTATATCAGGGAACGACCTACAATGAGCAGTTCTTC. Residues: CASSLYQGTTYNEQFF.

This clone was seen only once. The chain has TRBV6-5 and TRBJ2-7; weak D call: TRBD2 (5 bases). The CDR3 is made up of 14 amino acids. Germline V CDR1 and CDR2: MNHEY, SVGAGI. The V end lost 2 bases, the J end lost 3 bases, and 11 bases lay between the germline ends. CDR3 DNA sequence: TGTGCCAGCAGTTACGGTCGGGGAAACTACGAGCAGTACTTC. It codes for CASSYGRGNYEQYF.